The entry below describes one T cell receptor beta chain. Germline-derived CDR1 and CDR2 are SQVTM and ANQGSEA. The CDR3 contains 15 residues. V trimming: 8 bases; J trimming: 6 bases; junction bases outside the gene matches: 15. These data originate in a study of blood T cell repertoires in COVID-19. Generated by immunoSEQ multiplex PCR, the TCRdb table keeps only in-frame clones and is missing some. In the table there are roughly 100,000 clones, over 70% of which are singletons. The clonotype originates from a man aged 50-59 years with acute or convalescent COVID-19. The chain has TRBV29-1 and TRBJ2-3; 9 nucleotides align to TRBD2. The sample taken for sequencing was peripheral blood. This chain's CDR3 is CSPQLWGGRVDTQYF. The DNA of the CDR3 is TGCAGCCCGCAACTTTGGGGCGGGAGGGTGGATACGCAGTATTTT.